This T cell receptor (beta chain) was sequenced during a study of T cell changes during pregnancy in multiple sclerosis. Here immunoSEQ multiplex PCR was the method, and the copy in TCRdb shows in-frame clones only, minus some. The sample records 35,000 to 40,000 clones, more than 75% being singletons. The receptor was derived from a female donor with multiple sclerosis, enrolled in a pregnancy study. The material sequenced was CD8+ T cells from peripheral blood mononuclear cells, taken in the third trimester of pregnancy.

This CDR3 reads CASSYSRGTEAFF. The CDR3 coding sequence is TGTGCCAGCAGTTACTCCCGGGGCACTGAAGCTTTCTTT. The chain uses TRBV6-6 and TRBJ1-1; D gene unclear. Trimming left V 0 bases short and J 4 bases short, with 6 bases between. Per the germline V gene, CDR1 is MNHNY and CDR2 is SVGAGI (reference sequence). CDR3 length: 13 residues.